The entry that follows covers one TCR beta chain sequence. The antigen this receptor binds is unknown. No base-level quality is on record; no much larger clone is a single base apart. The data belong to a study of Ad26.COV2.S vaccination and SARS-CoV-2 variants (dated by TCRdb to the early 2020s). About the study as a whole: Vaccine-arm donors came from COV1001, a multicentre, randomized, double-blind, placebo-controlled phase I-IIa trial of Ad26.COV2.S in healthy adults. Blinding of investigators to trial group allocation was maintained during experiments and outcome assessment. Trial participants were randomized into five groups of five, in which low-dose or high-dose Ad26.COV2.S was given once or twice, or placebo was given on both occasions. Sequencing of the TCRbeta repertoire served to evaluate the specificity and breadth of SARS-CoV-2-reactive T cell receptors following Ad26.COV2.S vaccination. A total of roughly 30 samples were included in the TCR-sequenced set, comprising around 19 Ad26.COV2.S vaccine recipients, 5 placebo recipients and 8 SARS-CoV-2 convalescent individuals. Ad26.COV2.S was administered intramuscularly at 5 x 10^10 or 1 x 10^11 viral particles, either as a single shot or as two shots given 56 days apart.

TCRbeta CDR3 regions were sequenced with the immunoSEQ Assay. After extraction, genomic DNA underwent amplification by bias-controlled multiplex PCR, followed by high-throughput sequencing. As for how the authors treated the data: Collapsing and filtering of sequences were performed to quantify the absolute abundance of each unique TCRbeta CDR3 region. T cell fraction was estimated by normalizing TCRbeta template counts to usable DNA, with usable DNA measured through amplification of reference genes found in all nucleated cells. Repertoire TCRs were annotated as SARS-CoV-2-specific by exact matching of V gene, CDR3 amino acid sequence and J gene to a known reactive TCR set. The reference SARS-CoV-2 TCR set came from MIRA and was filtered for enrichment in COVID-19-positive ImmuneCODE repertoires, removing public or cross-reactive TCRs. Drawing on the MIRA antigens, annotated TCRs were analysed further at the level of specific ORF or position within ORF. Depth was the summed frequency of annotated unique rearrangements, while breadth was defined as annotated unique rearrangements over total unique productive rearrangements. Two-sided Wilcoxon rank-sum tests were used to compare TCR breadth between groups. TCRdb retrieved this table from immuneACCESS and kept in-frame rearrangements only. Not all clones are present; in checked studies, unresolved V genes account for under half, and no reason is known for the remainder. V, J and clone size reflect that table, while D and trimming were determined from the DNA. This sample gives roughly 450,000 clones in total; about nine tenths of them show up just once. The ten top clones hold 12% of the sample.

The germline V gene encodes CDR1 SGHVS and CDR2 FQNEAQ. The CDR3 measures 16 amino acids from cysteine to phenylalanine. Only CDR3 DNA is held: 48 bases, read in frame from base 1. Relative to germline, V is 1 base shorter and J is 5 bases shorter, with 14 bases between their ends. General study outcomes and caveats: Compared with placebo recipients, Ad26.COV2.S recipients showed higher spike-specific TCR breadth (P = 0.0014). Substantial breadth of spike-specific CD8+ and CD4+ T cell responses was reported after vaccination. Comparable non-spike TCR breadth was observed between vaccine and placebo recipients, consistent with only spike being contained in the vaccine. The study lacked the statistical power to compare responses across vaccine doses or regimens. According to the authors, total T cell responses may have been underestimated by the TCR breadth and depth analyses.

The treatment or condition label for this specimen denotes: roughly 20 received Ad26.COV2.S at low or high dose, single or two shots; about 5 received placebo; per-sample allocation not given. Repertoires of vaccine and placebo recipients were sequenced from samples taken on day 63 after the first injection. Between 29 July and 7 August 2020, Cohort 1b enrolled about 27 adults aged 18-55 years at one site in Boston, USA. As a vaccine, Ad26.COV2.S was a replication-incompetent adenovirus type 26 vector that expressed a prefusion-stabilized SARS-CoV-2 spike protein derived from the original Wuhan strain.

The rearranged chain carries TRBV7-8 and TRBJ1-4; D gene: possibly TRBD1, on 5 matching bases. The TCR comes from a person aged 18-60 years who received the Ad26.COV2.S COVID-19 vaccine or a placebo. Sequencing was performed on peripheral blood, taken in a trial of Ad26.COV2.S vaccine versus placebo. CDR3 protein: CASSLGQRLLNEKLFF. The DNA sequence is as follows: TGTGCCAGCAGCTTAGGACAGCGACTACTCAATGAAAAACTGTTTTTT.